Described below is a single TCR beta chain sequence and its context. The source of the sample is a study of monozygotic twins with inflammatory bowel disease. CDR3 length: 14 residues. In germline, CDR1 is MNHNS, CDR2 SASEGT. TCRdb re-called the 5' RACE reads; one entry per CDR3 protein, DNA not given. This sample's clone table lists approximately 200,000 distinct CDR3 sequences. The receptor's source is a human donor with ulcerative colitis or Crohn's disease, or a healthy co-twin of an affected twin (not recorded which). Sequenced: blood. V and J are TRBV6-1 and TRBJ1-2. The CDR3 is CASKGIRDSYGYTF.